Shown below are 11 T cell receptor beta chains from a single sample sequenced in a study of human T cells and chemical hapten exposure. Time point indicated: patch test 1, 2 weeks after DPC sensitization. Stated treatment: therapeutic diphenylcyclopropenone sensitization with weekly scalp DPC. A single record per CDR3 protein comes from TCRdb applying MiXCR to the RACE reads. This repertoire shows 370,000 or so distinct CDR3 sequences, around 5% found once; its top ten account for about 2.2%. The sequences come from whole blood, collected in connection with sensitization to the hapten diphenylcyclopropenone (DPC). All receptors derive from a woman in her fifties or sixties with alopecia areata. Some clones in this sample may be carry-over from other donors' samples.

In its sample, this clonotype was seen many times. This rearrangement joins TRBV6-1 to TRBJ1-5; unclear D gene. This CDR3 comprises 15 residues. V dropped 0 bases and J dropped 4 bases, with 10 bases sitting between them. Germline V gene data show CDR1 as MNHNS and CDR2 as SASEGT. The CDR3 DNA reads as TGTGCCAGCAGTGAAGCTGATAAAGGGAATCAGCCCCAGCATTTT. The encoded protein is CASSEADKGNQPQHF.

The CDR3 bases are TGCGCCAGCAGCCATCTTAGCGGGAGTCCCTACGAGCAGTACTTC. Protein sequence: CASSHLSGSPYEQYF. V gene TRBV4-3 combines with J gene TRBJ2-7, with 9 bases identical to TRBD2. Germline values: CDR1 LGHNA, CDR2 YSLEER. The CDR3 length is 15 residues. Losses at the gene ends were 3 bases for V and 2 bases for J; bases not matched to a gene: 5.

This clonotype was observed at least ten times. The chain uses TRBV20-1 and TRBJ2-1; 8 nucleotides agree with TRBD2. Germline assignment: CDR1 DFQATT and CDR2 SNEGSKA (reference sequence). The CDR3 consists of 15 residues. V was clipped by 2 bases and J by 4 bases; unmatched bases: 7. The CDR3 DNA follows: TGCAGTGCTAGACGAGGGCTAGCGGGTTACAATGAGCAGTTCTTC. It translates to CSARRGLAGYNEQFF.

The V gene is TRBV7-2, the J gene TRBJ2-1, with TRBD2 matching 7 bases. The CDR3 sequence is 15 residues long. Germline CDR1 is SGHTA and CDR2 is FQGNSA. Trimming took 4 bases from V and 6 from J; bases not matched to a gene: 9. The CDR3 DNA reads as TGTGCCAGCAGCTCAATCGGGACTACCCTCAATGAGCAGTTCTTC. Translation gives CASSSIGTTLNEQFF.

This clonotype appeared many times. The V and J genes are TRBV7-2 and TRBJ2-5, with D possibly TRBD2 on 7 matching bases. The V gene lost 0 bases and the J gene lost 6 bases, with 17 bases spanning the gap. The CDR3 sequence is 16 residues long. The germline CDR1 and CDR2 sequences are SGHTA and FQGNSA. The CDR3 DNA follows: TGTGCCAGCAGCTTAGCACCGGGGGGCGGCCCCAAGACCCAGTACTTC. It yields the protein CASSLAPGGGPKTQYF.

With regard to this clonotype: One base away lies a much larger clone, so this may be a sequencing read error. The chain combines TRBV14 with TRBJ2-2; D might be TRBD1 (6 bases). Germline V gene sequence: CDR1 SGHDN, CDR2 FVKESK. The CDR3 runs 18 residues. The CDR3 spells CASSQAPYREGSTGEPFF. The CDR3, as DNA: TGTGCCAGCAGCCAAGCCCCATACAGGGAAGGTAGCACCGGGGAGCCGTTTTTT.

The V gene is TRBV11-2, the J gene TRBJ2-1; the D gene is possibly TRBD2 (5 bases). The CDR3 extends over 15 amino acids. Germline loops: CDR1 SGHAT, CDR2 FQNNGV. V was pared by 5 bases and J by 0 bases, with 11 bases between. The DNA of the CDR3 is TGTGCCAGCAGCGTAATGGACTTCTCCTACAATGAGCAGTTCTTC. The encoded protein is CASSVMDFSYNEQFF. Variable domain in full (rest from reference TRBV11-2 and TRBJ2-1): EAGVAQSPRYKIIEKRQSVAFWCNPISGHATLYWYQQILGQGPKLLIQFQNNGVVDDSQLPKDRFSAERLKGVDSTLKIQPAKLEDSAVYLCASSVMDFSYNEQFFGPGTRLTVL.

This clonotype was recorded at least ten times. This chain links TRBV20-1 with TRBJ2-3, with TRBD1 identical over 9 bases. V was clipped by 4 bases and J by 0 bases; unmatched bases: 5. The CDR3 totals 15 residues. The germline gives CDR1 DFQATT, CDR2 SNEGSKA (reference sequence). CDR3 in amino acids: CSATLGTGSTDTQYF. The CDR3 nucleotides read TGCAGTGCTACCCTCGGGACAGGGAGCACAGATACGCAGTATTTT.

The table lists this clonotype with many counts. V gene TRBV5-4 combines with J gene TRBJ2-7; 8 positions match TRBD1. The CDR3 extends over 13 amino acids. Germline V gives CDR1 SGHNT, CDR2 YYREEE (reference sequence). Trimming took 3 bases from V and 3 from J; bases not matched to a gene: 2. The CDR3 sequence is CASSSTGGYEQYF. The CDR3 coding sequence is TGTGCCAGCAGCTCCACAGGGGGCTACGAGCAGTACTTC.

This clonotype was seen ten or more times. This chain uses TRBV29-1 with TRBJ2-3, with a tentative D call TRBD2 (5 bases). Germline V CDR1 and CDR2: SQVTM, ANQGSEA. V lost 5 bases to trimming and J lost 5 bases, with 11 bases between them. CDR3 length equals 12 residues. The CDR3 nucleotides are TGCAGCGTTTACGGAGGTGGAGATACGCAGTATTTT. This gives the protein CSVYGGGDTQYF.

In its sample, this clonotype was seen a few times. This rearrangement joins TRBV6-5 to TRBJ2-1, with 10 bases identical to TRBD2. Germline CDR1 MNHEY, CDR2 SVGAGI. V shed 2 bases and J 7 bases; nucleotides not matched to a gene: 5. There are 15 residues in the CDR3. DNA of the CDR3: TGTGCCAGCAGTTACCGGCCACTAGCGGGGAATGAGCAGTTCTTC. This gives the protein CASSYRPLAGNEQFF.